Following are 2 T cell receptor beta chains from one sample sequenced in a study of blood T cell repertoires in COVID-19. Generated by immunoSEQ multiplex PCR, the TCRdb table keeps only in-frame clones and is missing some. Here the sample spans roughly 240,000 clones, approximately 86% being singletons. Sequenced input: peripheral blood. The receptors shown here come from a woman between 25 and 40 years old who had recovered from COVID-19.

The gene calls are TRBV5-1 and TRBJ2-7; a weak D match, TRBD1 (6 bases). The CDR3 runs 12 residues. Germline V gives CDR1 SGHRS, CDR2 YFSETQ. V lost 2 bases and J 7 bases, leaving 10 bases between the germline ends. The CDR3 nucleotides are TGCGCCAGCAGCTTTACAGGGACAGAGCAGTACTTC. Amino acids: CASSFTGTEQYF. Full variable domain (missing parts from reference TRBV5-1 and TRBJ2-7): KAGVTQTPRYLIKTRGQQVTLSCSPISGHRSVSWYQQTPGQGLQFLFEYFSETQRNKGNFPGRFSGRQFSNSRSEMNVSTLELGDSALYLCASSFTGTEQYFGPGTRLTVT.

The chain is built from TRBV6-5 and TRBJ2-5; the match to TRBD1 covers 8 bases. The CDR3 totals 13 residues. Germline V gene data show CDR1 as MNHEY and CDR2 as SVGAGI. With 6 bases clipped from V and 2 bases from J, the junction kept 2 bases outside the gene matches. The CDR3 spells CASRRQGQETQYF. The CDR3 region has the DNA TGTGCCAGCAGGAGACAGGGGCAAGAGACCCAGTACTTC.